These 18 T cell receptor beta chains were all obtained from the same sample, sequenced in a study of T cells in Graves' hyperthyroidism and ophthalmopathy. RNA transcripts provided the source from which TCR beta CDR3 regions were amplified. During a first-round RT-PCR of the TCR CDR3, the HTBI primer set was used. TCRdb re-derived calls from the multiplex PCR reads in MiXCR, one entry per CDR3 protein. The data contain a few hundred thousand distinct CDR3 sequences, around 17% of them singletons. The sample consisted of blood. Source of these receptors: a man in his forties with Graves' hyperthyroidism.

This clonotype was seen at least ten times. The CDR3 is CASSFPQRGTEAFF. Written as DNA, the CDR3 is TGTGCCAGCAGCTTTCCCCAACGAGGGACTGAAGCTTTCTTT. The V call is TRBV11-2, the J call TRBJ1-1; D gene uncertain. CDR1 and CDR2 (germline): SGHAT, FQNNGV. V lost 3 bases, J lost 5 bases, and 13 bases lay in between. CDR3 length equals 14 residues.

This clonotype was detected ten times or more. The chain employs TRBV20-1 and TRBJ2-3, with D perhaps matching TRBD2 (5 bases). CDR3 length equals 14 residues. Trimming shortened V by 5 bases and J by 0 bases, and 12 bases separated the two germline ends. Per germline, CDR1 DFQATT and CDR2 SNEGSKA (reference sequence). DNA for the CDR3: TGCAGTGCTTTGGACTCGCAAAGCACAGATACGCAGTATTTT. Residues: CSALDSQSTDTQYF.

The chain is built from TRBV5-6 and TRBJ2-7; D may correspond to TRBD1 or TRBD2 (5 bases each). This CDR3 is 15 amino acids long. Germline V gene sequence: CDR1 SGHDT, CDR2 YYEEEE. V was trimmed by 4 bases and J by 3 bases, leaving 17 bases between them. The DNA for the CDR3 is TGTGCCAGCAGCACGCTTCCGGGACGGCTCTACGAGCAGTACTTC. Residues: CASSTLPGRLYEQYF.

There are many counts of this clonotype. The genes are TRBV12-3 or TRBV12-4 and TRBJ2-1; TRBD1 aligns across 9 bases. The V segment lost 6 bases and the J segment 7 bases; nucleotides outside the gene matches: 13. The CDR3 sequence is 16 residues long. The CDR3 nucleotides are TGTGCCAGCAGCAAACAGGGGGCGGCGTGGGGGAATGAGCAGTTCTTC. It encodes CASSKQGAAWGNEQFF.

The CDR3 nucleotides are TGTGCCAGCAGTTTCCCAACTAATTCCCTCAATGAGCAGTTCTTC. It specifies CASSFPTNSLNEQFF. J is TRBJ2-1 and V is TRBV12-3 or TRBV12-4; the D is unclear. The length of the CDR3 is 15 residues. V was cut by 3 bases and J by 6 bases, with 15 bases left in between.

Only a few counts were recorded for this clonotype. This rearrangement joins TRBV3-1 to TRBJ1-2, with unresolved D. The CDR3 has 13 residues. V lost 0 bases and J lost 13, with 15 bases in between. Per the germline V gene, CDR1 is LGHDT and CDR2 is YNNKEL (reference sequence). As DNA, the CDR3 is TGTGCCAGCAGCCAAGATCCCAGCCGAGAGTCCACCTTC. It translates to CASSQDPSRESTF.

The chain recombines TRBV18 with TRBJ1-6; TRBD1 is a possible D gene (5 bases). CDR1 is KGHSH and CDR2 is LQKENI in the germline V gene. V was clipped by 1 base and J by 8 bases, with 15 bases between them. The CDR3 totals 16 residues. CDR3 sequence: CASSPRFQVGDSPLHF. CDR3 DNA sequence: TGTGCCAGCTCACCACGGTTCCAGGTGGGGGATTCACCCCTCCACTTT.

This clonotype was detected ten times or more. CDR3 sequence (DNA): TGTGCCAGCAACCCTTTCGGGGCTGGCTACACCTTC. Protein product: CASNPFGAGYTF. The gene calls are TRBV12-3 or TRBV12-4 and TRBJ1-2; the D gene is possibly TRBD1 (5 bases). The CDR3 runs 12 residues. V lost 7 bases and J lost 7, with 13 bases in between.

This chain links TRBV7-9 with TRBJ2-1; D is ambiguous. Trimming shortened V by 3 bases and J by 6 bases, and 6 bases separated the two germline ends. The CDR3 length is 12 residues. CDR1 is SEHNR and CDR2 is FQNEAQ in the germline V gene (reference sequence). This CDR3 is CASSLDANEQFF. The CDR3 nucleotides read TGTGCCAGCAGCTTGGACGCCAATGAGCAGTTCTTC.

This clonotype was recorded a few times. The chain is built from TRBV29-1 and TRBJ2-4; D is perhaps TRBD1 (8 bases). Germline CDR1 and CDR2: SQVTM and ANQGSEA. The CDR3 loop spans 13 amino acids. Deletions cut 8 bases from V and 7 bases from J, with 18 bases between. DNA for the CDR3: TGCAGCATTAGGACAGGGAGGGTCAACATTCAGTACTTC. Its translation: CSIRTGRVNIQYF. The variable domain in full, completed from reference TRBV29-1 and TRBJ2-4, reads SAVISQKPSRDICQRGTSLTIQCQVDSQVTMMFWYRQQPGQSLTLIATANQGSEATYESGFVIDKFPISRPNLTFSTLTVSNMSPEDSSIYLCSIRTGRVNIQYFGAGTRLSVL.

This clonotype occurred a few times. The chain employs TRBV7-2 and TRBJ1-3, with no clear D. Trimming took off 4 bases at V and 0 bases at J, with 13 bases between the two ends. The CDR3 loop spans 16 amino acids. Germline CDR1 and CDR2: SGHTA and FQGNSA. CDR3 DNA: TGTGCCAGCAGCTACGCCCCCTCGAGCTCTGGAAACACCATATATTTT. This sequence encodes CASSYAPSSSGNTIYF.

In its sample, this clonotype was seen a few times. The CDR3 DNA is TGTGCCAGCAGCTCGGACAGGGTCTCTACTGAAGCTTTCTTT. This translates into CASSSDRVSTEAFF. The J gene is TRBJ1-1, the V gene TRBV7-2, with 8 positions matching TRBD1. Germline CDR1 reads SGHTA; CDR2 reads FQGNSA. CDR3 length: 14 amino acids. V gave up 4 bases and J gave up 5 bases; unmatched junction bases: 6.

This clonotype was recorded many times. V is TRBV5-5 and J is TRBJ2-3, with TRBD2 matching 13 bases. CDR3 length: 17 amino acids. Unmatched junction bases numbered 4, after V lost 1 base and J lost 2 bases. The germline V gene encodes CDR1 SGHKS and CDR2 YYEKEE (reference sequence). In nucleotides, the CDR3 is TGTGCCAGCAGCTTGACTAGCGGGGGGGTTATCACAGATACGCAGTATTTT. It translates to CASSLTSGGVITDTQYF. Full variable domain (missing parts from reference TRBV5-5 and TRBJ2-3): DAGVTQSPTHLIKTRGQQVTLRCSPISGHKSVSWYQQVLGQGPQFIFQYYEKEERGRGNFPDRFSARQFPNYSSELNVNALLLGDSALYLCASSLTSGGVITDTQYFGPGTRLTVL.

This clonotype showed up just a few times. The chain carries TRBV5-1 and TRBJ2-3; no clear D. The CDR3 runs 16 residues. V dropped 0 bases and J dropped 4 bases, with 15 bases sitting between them. Germline V CDR1 and CDR2: SGHRS, YFSETQ. CDR3: CASSLGWEALADTQYF. CDR3 sequence (DNA): TGCGCCAGCAGCTTGGGTTGGGAAGCCCTGGCAGATACGCAGTATTTT.

This clonotype was counted ten times or more. The chain has TRBV20-1 and TRBJ2-7; possibly TRBD1 for D (5 bases). CDR3 length equals 15 residues. CDR1 DFQATT and CDR2 SNEGSKA come from the germline V gene (reference sequence). Trimming took 3 bases from V and 1 from J, leaving 16 bases between them. CDR3 residues: CSARARVVGSYEQYF. The DNA of the CDR3 is TGCAGTGCTAGGGCCAGGGTGGTAGGATCCTACGAGCAGTACTTC.

The chain combines TRBV20-1 with TRBJ1-5; TRBD1 matches 10 bases. The CDR3 contains 14 residues. J gave up 2 bases and V 6 bases, and 4 bases lay outside the gene matches. Germline-derived CDR1 and CDR2 are DFQATT and SNEGSKA (reference sequence). CDR3 protein: CSATGQGGNQPQHF. CDR3 bases: TGCAGTGCCACCGGACAGGGGGGCAATCAGCCCCAGCATTTT.

This clonotype was observed many times. V usage is TRBV9 and J usage is TRBJ2-5, with 16 bases lining up with TRBD2. Germline trimming cut 4 bases from V and 5 bases from J; bases unmatched to any gene: 2. The CDR3 has 15 residues. Germline V gene data show CDR1 as SGDLS and CDR2 as YYNGEE. CDR3 bases: TGTGCCAGCAGCACGGGACTAGCGGGGGGGGAGACCCAGTACTTC. Its protein is CASSTGLAGGETQYF.

This clonotype was seen a handful of times. This chain links TRBV13 with TRBJ2-5; D not resolved. CDR1 is PRHDT and CDR2 is FYEKMQ in the germline V gene (reference sequence). V lost 5 bases and J 1 base, leaving 14 bases between the germline ends. The CDR3 covers 15 residues. CDR3 loop: CASSLSIQAQETQYF. Here the CDR3 DNA reads TGTGCCAGCAGCCTTAGTATCCAGGCCCAAGAGACCCAGTACTTC.